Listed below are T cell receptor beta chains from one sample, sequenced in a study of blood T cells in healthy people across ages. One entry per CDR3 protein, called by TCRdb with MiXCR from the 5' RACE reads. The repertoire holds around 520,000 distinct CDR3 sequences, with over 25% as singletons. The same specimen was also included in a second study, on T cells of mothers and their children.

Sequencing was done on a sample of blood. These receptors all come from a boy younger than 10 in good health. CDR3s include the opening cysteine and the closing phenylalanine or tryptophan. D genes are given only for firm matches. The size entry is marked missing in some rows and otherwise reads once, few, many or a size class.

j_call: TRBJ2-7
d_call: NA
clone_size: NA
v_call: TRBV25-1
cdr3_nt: TGTGCCAGCAGTGAACAGGGGGGGGCAAGGGCATACGAGCAGTACTTC
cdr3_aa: CASSEQGGARAYEQYF

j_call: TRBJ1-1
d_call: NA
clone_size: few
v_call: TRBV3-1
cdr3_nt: TGTGCCAGCAGCCCACGGTCGACGGCGAACACTGAAGCTTTCTTT
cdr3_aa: CASSPRSTANTEAFF

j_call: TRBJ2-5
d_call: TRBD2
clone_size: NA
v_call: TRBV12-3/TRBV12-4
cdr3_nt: TGTGCCAGCAGTTCACGAAGCGGGAGGGCCGAGGAGACCCAGTACTTC
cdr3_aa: CASSSRSGRAEETQYF

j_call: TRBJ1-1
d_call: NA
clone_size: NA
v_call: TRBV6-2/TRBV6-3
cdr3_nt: TGTGCCAGCAGCTCGCTCGCGACAGAGAACACTGAAGCTTTCTTT
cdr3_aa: CASSSLATENTEAFF

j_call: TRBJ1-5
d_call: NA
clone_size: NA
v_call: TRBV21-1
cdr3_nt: TGTGCCAGCAGAGCTCGTTCCCGGGGGGGTAGCAATCAGCCCCAGCATTTT
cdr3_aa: CASRARSRGGSNQPQHF

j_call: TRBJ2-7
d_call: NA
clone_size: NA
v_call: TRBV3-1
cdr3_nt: TGTGCCAGCAGCCAAGATGGGGCCGAGCAGTACTTC
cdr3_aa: CASSQDGAEQYF

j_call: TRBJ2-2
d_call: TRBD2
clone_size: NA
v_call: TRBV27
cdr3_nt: TGTGCCAGCAGTTTCCCGACTAGCGGGGCGGCATCGAACACCGGGGAGCTGTTTTTT
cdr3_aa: CASSFPTSGAASNTGELFF

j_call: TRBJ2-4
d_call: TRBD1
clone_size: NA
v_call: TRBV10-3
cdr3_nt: TGTGCCAGCGAACCGGGACAGGGTACCAACATTCAGTACTTC
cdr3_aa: CASEPGQGTNIQYF

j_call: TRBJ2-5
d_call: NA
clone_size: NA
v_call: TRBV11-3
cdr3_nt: TGTGCCAGCAGCGCGGACCCGAAAGAGACCCAGTACTTC
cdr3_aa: CASSADPKETQYF

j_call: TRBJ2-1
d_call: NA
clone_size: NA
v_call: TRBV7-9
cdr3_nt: TGTGCCATTGAGACGGGGGAGCAGTTCTTC
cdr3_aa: CAIETGEQFF

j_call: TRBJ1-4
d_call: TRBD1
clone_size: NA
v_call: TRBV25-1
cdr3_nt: TGTGCCAGCAGTTCACCCCCGGGACAGGGTGTAGATAAGGGTGAAAAACTGTTTTTT
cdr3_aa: CASSSPPGQGVDKGEKLFF

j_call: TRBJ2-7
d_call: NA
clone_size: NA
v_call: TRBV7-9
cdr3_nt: TGTGCCAGCAGCAATATCTACTACGAGCAGTACTTC
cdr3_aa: CASSNIYYEQYF

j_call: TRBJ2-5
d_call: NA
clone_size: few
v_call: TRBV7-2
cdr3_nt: TGTGCCAGCAGCCCGGGACCCACTATAGAGACCCAGTACTTC
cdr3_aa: CASSPGPTIETQYF

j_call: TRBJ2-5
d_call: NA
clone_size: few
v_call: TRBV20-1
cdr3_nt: TGCAGTGCTAGGGTCCCTGGGGAGACCCAGTACTTC
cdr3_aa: CSARVPGETQYF

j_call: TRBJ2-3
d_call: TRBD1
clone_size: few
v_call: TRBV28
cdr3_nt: TGTGCCAGCAGTAGCGGGACAGGGCACACAGATACGCAGTATTTT
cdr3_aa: CASSSGTGHTDTQYF

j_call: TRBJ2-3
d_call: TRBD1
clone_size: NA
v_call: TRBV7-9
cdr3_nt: TGTGCCAGCAGCTTAAGGGGGCGGAGCACAGATACGCAGTATTTT
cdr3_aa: CASSLRGRSTDTQYF

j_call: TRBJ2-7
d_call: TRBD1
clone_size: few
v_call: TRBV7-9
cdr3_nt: TGTGCCAGCAGCTTCCCCTCACAGGGGGCCTACGAGCAGTACTTC
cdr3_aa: CASSFPSQGAYEQYF

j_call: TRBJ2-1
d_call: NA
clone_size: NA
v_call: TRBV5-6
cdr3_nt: TGTGCCAGCAGCTTGGAGTTCAGGGTCTCCTACAATGAGCAGTTCTTC
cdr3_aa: CASSLEFRVSYNEQFF

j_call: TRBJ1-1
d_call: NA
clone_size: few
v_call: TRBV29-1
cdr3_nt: TGCAGCGTTGTGGTGGGTGAAGCTTTCTTT
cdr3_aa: CSVVVGEAFF

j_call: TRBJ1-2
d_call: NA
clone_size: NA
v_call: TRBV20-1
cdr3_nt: TGCAGTGCTAGAGATGGGACTCATGGCTACACCTTC
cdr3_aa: CSARDGTHGYTF

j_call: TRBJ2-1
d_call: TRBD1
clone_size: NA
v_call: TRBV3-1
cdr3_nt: TGTGCCAGCAGCCAAGTCCCCCTTTCTGGACAGGGTAACAATGAGCAGTTCTTC
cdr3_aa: CASSQVPLSGQGNNEQFF

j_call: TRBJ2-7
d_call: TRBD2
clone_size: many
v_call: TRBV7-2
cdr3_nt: TGTGCCAGCAGCTTTGGGACTAGCGTCTCCGAGCAGTACTTC
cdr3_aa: CASSFGTSVSEQYF

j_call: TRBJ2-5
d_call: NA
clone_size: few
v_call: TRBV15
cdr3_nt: TGTGCCACCAGCAGAGTTGGAGAGACCCAGTACTTC
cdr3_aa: CATSRVGETQYF

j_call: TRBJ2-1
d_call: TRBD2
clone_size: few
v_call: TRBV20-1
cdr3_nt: TGCAGTGCCGCGGGACTAGCGGGAGTTTTGTCCTACAATGAGCAGTTCTTC
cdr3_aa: CSAAGLAGVLSYNEQFF

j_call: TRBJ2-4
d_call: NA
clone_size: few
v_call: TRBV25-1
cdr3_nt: TGTGCCAGCACCTTTGGCAAAAACATTCAGTACTTC
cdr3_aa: CASTFGKNIQYF

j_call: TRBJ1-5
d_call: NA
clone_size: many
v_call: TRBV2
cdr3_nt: TGTGCCAGCAGTGGGGACACGGGCCAGCCCCAGCATTTT
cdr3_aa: CASSGDTGQPQHF

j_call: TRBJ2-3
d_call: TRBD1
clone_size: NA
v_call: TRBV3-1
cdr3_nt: TGTGCCAGCAGCCCCGGGACAGGGGTATCCCTCTCGCAGTATTTT
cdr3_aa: CASSPGTGVSLSQYF

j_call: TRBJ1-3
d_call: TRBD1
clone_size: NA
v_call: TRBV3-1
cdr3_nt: TGTGCCAGCAGCCGCAAGGGACAGGGGGCAAACACCATATATTTT
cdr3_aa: CASSRKGQGANTIYF

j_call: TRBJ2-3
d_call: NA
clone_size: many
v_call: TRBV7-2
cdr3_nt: TGTGCCAGCAGCTTAAATCGGGGCGCTAGCACAGATACGCAGTATTTT
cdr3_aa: CASSLNRGASTDTQYF

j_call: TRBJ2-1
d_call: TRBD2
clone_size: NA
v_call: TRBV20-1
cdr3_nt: TGCAGTGCCTCCCGACCCGGGACTAGCAATGAGCAGTTCTTC
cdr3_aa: CSASRPGTSNEQFF

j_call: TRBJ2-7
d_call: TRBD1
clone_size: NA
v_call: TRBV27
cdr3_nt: TGTGCCAGCAGGGACAGGTTGGGTTACGAGCAGTACTTC
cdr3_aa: CASRDRLGYEQYF

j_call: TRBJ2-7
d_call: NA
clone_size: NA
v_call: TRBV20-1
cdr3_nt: TGCAGTGCTAGGGGTTTGGGGGGCCATTACGAGCAGTACTTC
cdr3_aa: CSARGLGGHYEQYF

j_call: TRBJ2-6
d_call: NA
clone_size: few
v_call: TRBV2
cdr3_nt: TGTGCCAGCAACCAACGACTCCTGACCAACGTCCTGACTTTC
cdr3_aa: CASNQRLLTNVLTF

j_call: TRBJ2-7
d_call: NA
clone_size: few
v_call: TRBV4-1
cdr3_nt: TGTGCCAGCAGCCAAGATGGGGGCTACGAGCAGTACTTC
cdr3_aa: CASSQDGGYEQYF

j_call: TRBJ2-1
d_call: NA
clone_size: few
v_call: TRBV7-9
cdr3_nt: TGTGCCAGCAGCTTCGTCGGTGGTGAGCAGTTCTTC
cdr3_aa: CASSFVGGEQFF

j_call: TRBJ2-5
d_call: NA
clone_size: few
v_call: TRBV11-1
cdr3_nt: TGTGCCAGCTCCCCCACGCCCCGGACCGAAGAGACCCAGTACTTC
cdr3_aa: CASSPTPRTEETQYF

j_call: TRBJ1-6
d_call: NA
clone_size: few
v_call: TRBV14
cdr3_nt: TGTGCCAGCAGCCAATTTACAGGGAATTCACCCCTCCACTTT
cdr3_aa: CASSQFTGNSPLHF

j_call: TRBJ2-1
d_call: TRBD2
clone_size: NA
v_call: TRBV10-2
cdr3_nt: TGCGCCAGCAGGATCGGACTAGCGGGAGTCAATGAGCAGTTCTTC
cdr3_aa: CASRIGLAGVNEQFF

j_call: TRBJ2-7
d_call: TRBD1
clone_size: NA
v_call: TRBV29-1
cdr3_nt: TGCAGCGTTGAAGATCTACCGAATCCGGACAGGCTTACCTACGAGCAGTACTTC
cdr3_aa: CSVEDLPNPDRLTYEQYF

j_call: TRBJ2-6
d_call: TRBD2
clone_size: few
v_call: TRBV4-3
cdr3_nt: TGCGCCAGCAGCCAAGAGGGACTAGCGGGAACTGGGGCCAACGTCCTGACTTTC
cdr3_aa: CASSQEGLAGTGANVLTF

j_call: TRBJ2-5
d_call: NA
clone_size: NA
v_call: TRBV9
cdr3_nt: TGTGCCAGCAGCGTAGCTCGAGACTTCCAAGAGACCCAGTACTTC
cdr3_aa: CASSVARDFQETQYF

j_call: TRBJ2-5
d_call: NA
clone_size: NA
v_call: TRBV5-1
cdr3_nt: TGCGCCAGCAGCTTGGCCTGGAGGGGCAGTGAGACCCAGTACTTC
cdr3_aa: CASSLAWRGSETQYF

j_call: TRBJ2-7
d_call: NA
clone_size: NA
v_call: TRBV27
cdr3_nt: TGTGCCAGCAGCGCGCCGGGAGCCTCCTACGAGCAGTACTTC
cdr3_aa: CASSAPGASYEQYF

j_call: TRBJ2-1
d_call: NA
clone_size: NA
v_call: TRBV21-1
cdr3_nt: TGTGCCAGCAGCAACCCTCCCGGGAGGTCGGGTGAGCAGTTCTTC
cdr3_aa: CASSNPPGRSGEQFF

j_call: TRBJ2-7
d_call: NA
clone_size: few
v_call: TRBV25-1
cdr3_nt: TGTGCCAGCGGACGGGCAGGGACCTACGAGCAGTACTTC
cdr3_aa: CASGRAGTYEQYF

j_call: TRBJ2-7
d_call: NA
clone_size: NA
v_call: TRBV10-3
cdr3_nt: TGTGCCGTCAGTGAGTTTGGTGGCGGTAGCTACGAGCAGTACTTC
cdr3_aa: CAVSEFGGGSYEQYF

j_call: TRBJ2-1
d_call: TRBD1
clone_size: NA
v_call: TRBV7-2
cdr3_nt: TGTGCCAGCAGACGAAAACAGGGGGCCTATGAGCAGTTCTTC
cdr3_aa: CASRRKQGAYEQFF

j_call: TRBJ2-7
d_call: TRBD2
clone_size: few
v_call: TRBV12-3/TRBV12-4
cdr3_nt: TGTGCCAGCAGTTTTGCCACTAGCGGGAGGTCCGCCTACGAGCAGTACTTC
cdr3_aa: CASSFATSGRSAYEQYF

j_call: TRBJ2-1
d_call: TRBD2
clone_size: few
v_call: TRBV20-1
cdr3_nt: TGCAGTGCTAGTGGACTAGCGGGGTATACCAATGAGCAGTTCTTC
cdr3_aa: CSASGLAGYTNEQFF

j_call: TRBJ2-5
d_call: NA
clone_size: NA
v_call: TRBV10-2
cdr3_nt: TGCGCCAGCAGTGAGACAGGGCCTTGGCAAGAGACCCAGTACTTC
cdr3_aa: CASSETGPWQETQYF

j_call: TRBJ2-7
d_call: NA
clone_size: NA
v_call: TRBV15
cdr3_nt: TGTGCCACCAGCAGAGATGGAGGGCAGAGCTCCTACGAGCAGTACTTC
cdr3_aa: CATSRDGGQSSYEQYF

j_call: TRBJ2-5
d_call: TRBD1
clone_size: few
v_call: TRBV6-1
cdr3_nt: TGTGCCAGCAGGGCCTACCGACAGGGTTCCCAAGAGACCCAGTACTTC
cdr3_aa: CASRAYRQGSQETQYF

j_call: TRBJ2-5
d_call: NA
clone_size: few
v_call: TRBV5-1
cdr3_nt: TGCGCCAGCAGCCCTGTCCTGAGGGAGCAAGAGACCCAGTACTTC
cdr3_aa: CASSPVLREQETQYF

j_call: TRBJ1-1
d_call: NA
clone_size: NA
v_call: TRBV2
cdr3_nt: TGTGCCAGCAACAAAATGACGGGCGGGACTGAAGCTTTCTTT
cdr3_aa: CASNKMTGGTEAFF